A few counts support the clone carrying this T cell receptor (beta chain). Its antigen remains unknown. The germline V and J ends were trimmed by 9 bases and 6 bases, with 20 bases remaining between them. This CDR3 contains 14 residues. From germline, CDR1 is ENHRY and CDR2 SYGVKD. The library was made from cDNA and included unique molecular identifiers. TCRdb re-called the PCR reads with MiXCR, one entry per CDR3 protein. The repertoire holds roughly 670,000 distinct CDR3 sequences, with approximately 59% as singletons. This record belongs to a study of post-analysis software for immune sequencing data. Study conclusions and caveats: Higher frequency in patients than in controls was seen for about five TRBV segments, with TRBV5-6, TRBV5-1 and TRBV20-1 among them.

Sequencing input: blood. The receptor comes from a girl aged 2-10 years with multiple sclerosis. The rearrangement uses TRBV10-3 and TRBJ1-2; D possibly corresponds to TRBD1 (6 bases). Here the CDR3 DNA reads TGTGCCATTAAACAGGGTGGAGCGGGCGATGGCTACACCTTC. It translates to CAIKQGGAGDGYTF.